The 23 T cell receptor beta chains listed next were all sequenced from one sample in a study of tumor and adjacent non-tumor tissue in lung cancer (dated by TCRdb to between 2017 and 2018). Libraries were constructed by multiplex PCR. TCRdb records Illumina HiSeq 2500 as the sequencer. TCRbeta libraries were constructed through three rounds of nested PCR with primers (Table S4) according to protocols modified from ARM-PCR. TCRdb reprocessing: public reads trimmed at Q25 with fastp, clones called with MiXCR, in-frame beta chains kept. Merged by CDR3 protein, the rows form single entries marked with the most common genes and DNA. This sample lists approximately 76,000 distinct CDR3 sequences; around two thirds were detected once. About 12% of the sample is in the top ten clones. RNA was extracted from bulk unsorted tissue and checked for quality with a NanoDrop ND-1000 and an Agilent 2100. Source material: lung tumor tissue. The receptors were sampled from a woman in her 70s with non-small cell lung cancer.

The V call is TRBV10-3, the J call TRBJ2-1; maybe TRBD2 (6 bases). The CDR3 extends over 15 amino acids. Germline CDR1 is ENHRY and CDR2 is SYGVKD. The germline V and J ends were trimmed by 6 bases and 10 bases, with 22 bases remaining between them. The CDR3 nucleotides read TGTGCCATCAGGTGCTGGGACTTACCTACAGAGGAGCAGTTCTTC. Its translation: CAIRCWDLPTEEQFF.

The chain combines TRBV6-6 with TRBJ2-3, with TRBD2 as a possible D gene (6 bases). Germline-derived CDR1 and CDR2 are MNHNY and SVGAGI (reference sequence). This CDR3 has 12 residues. The CDR3 DNA follows: TGTGTCAGTAGTTGGGGGGCAGATACGCAGTATTTT. Translated: CVSSWGADTQYF.

This clonotype was counted a few times. This clone may be a read error of a much larger clone one base away. V usage is TRBV28 and J usage is TRBJ1-1; 7 positions agree with TRBD1. V dropped 4 bases and J dropped 2; count of bases not matched to a gene: 7. The CDR3 has 15 amino acids. The germline V gene has CDR1 MDHEN and CDR2 SYDVKM. Here the CDR3 DNA reads TGTGCCAGCAGTTCTGTCGGGACAGTAAACACTGAAGCTTTCTTT. Its protein product is CASSSVGTVNTEAFF.

This clonotype appeared once. The junction does not match germline at one end; this may be a read error. The chain recombines TRBV10-3 with TRBJ2-3, with 7 bases matching TRBD2. CDR3 length: 16 residues. Germline V gives CDR1 ENHRY, CDR2 SYGVKD. The CDR3 region is CTISESRGEGLDTQYF. CDR3 nucleotide sequence: TGTACCATCAGTGAGTCGAGAGGGGAGGGCCTAGATACGCAGTATTTT.

This chain's CDR3 is CSVRSGRGSTDTQYF. CDR3 in DNA: TGTTCCGTCAGAAGCGGGAGGGGGAGCACAGATACGCAGTATTTT. The gene calls are TRBV10-3 and TRBJ2-3, with 10 nucleotides matching TRBD2. Germline V gene lookup returns CDR1 ENHRY and CDR2 SYGVKD. The CDR3 sequence is 15 residues long.

Points on this clonotype: This clone may be a read error of a much larger clone one base away. This chain uses TRBV20-1 with TRBJ2-2; D is undetermined. Per the germline V gene, CDR1 is DFQATT and CDR2 is SNEGSKA (reference sequence). This CDR3 has 11 amino acids. V lost 5 bases, J lost 6 bases, and 7 bases lay in between. CDR3 nucleotides: TGCAGTGCTCCTCTCTCCGGGGAGCTGTTTTTT. Amino acid sequence: CSAPLSGELFF.

The chain combines TRBV28 with TRBJ2-3; 11 nucleotides line up with TRBD2. Germline CDR1 and CDR2: MDHEN and SYDVKM. The CDR3 runs to 20 residues. After removal of 4 bases from V and 2 bases from J, the junction contained 17 bases not matched to a gene. The CDR3 loop reads CASSSHPGASGRTVTDTQYF. The CDR3 DNA sequence: TGTGCCAGCAGTTCCCATCCCGGGGCTAGCGGGAGGACCGTCACAGATACGCAGTATTTT.

As for this clonotype: Mismatch with germline at one junction end may stem from a read error. The V gene is TRBV4-2, the J gene TRBJ1-1; 8 positions agree with TRBD1. The CDR3 runs 14 residues. Germline assignment: CDR1 LGHNA and CDR2 YNFKEQ. The CDR3 loop reads CPSSPDRANTEAFF. The CDR3 region has the DNA TGTCCCAGCAGCCCGGACAGGGCGAACACTGAAGCTTTCTTC.

This clonotype was recorded once. The chain combines TRBV12-3 or TRBV12-4 with TRBJ1-5; D unresolved. The CDR3 loop spans 14 amino acids. Deletions cut 10 bases from V and 4 bases from J, with 17 bases between. DNA for the CDR3: TGTGCCACCAAACCAAGAGGAGAAAATCAGCCCCAGCATTTT. This gives the protein CATKPRGENQPQHF.

The chain employs TRBV6-5 and TRBJ2-1; 7 nucleotides line up with TRBD2. CDR3 size: 19 residues. Per germline, CDR1 MNHEY and CDR2 SVGAGI. V lost 3 bases to trimming and J lost 5 bases; unmatched junction nucleotides: 19. The CDR3 nucleotides are TGTGCCAGCAGTTATAGGTCTAGAGGGAGGGCCCGTTCCCACAATGAGCAGTTCTTC. This encodes CASSYRSRGRARSHNEQFF.

Notes on this clonotype: Its ends do not fully match the called genes, so a read error is possible. The genes are TRBV6-2 or TRBV6-3 and TRBJ1-5, with no clear D. CDR1 is MNHEY and CDR2 is SVGEGT in the germline V gene. This CDR3 is built from 13 residues. The CDR3 DNA reads TGTGCCAGCAATTCCGACATGAATCAGGCCCAGCATTTT. This sequence encodes CASNSDMNQAQHF.

The V call is TRBV7-9, the J call TRBJ2-7, with D tentatively TRBD2 (6 bases). Trimming took off 6 bases at V and 1 base at J, with 25 bases between the two ends. CDR1 is SEHNR and CDR2 is FQNEAQ in the germline V gene (reference sequence). The CDR3 spans 18 residues. For the CDR3, the DNA is TGTGCCAGCAGAAATGTGGCGGGACTGAAAGCTATTTCCTACGAGCAGTACTTC. Translation gives CASRNVAGLKAISYEQYF.

The table lists this clonotype with many counts. This clone may be a read error of a much larger clone one base away. Because the CDR3 is missing its conserved closing phenylalanine or tryptophan, this is likely a read error. The rearrangement uses TRBV11-1 and TRBJ2-7; D is perhaps TRBD2 (5 bases). Germline CDR1 is SGHAT and CDR2 is FQDESV (reference sequence). The CDR3 loop spans 14 amino acids. Deletions cut 2 bases from V and 5 bases from J, with 13 bases between. CDR3 sequence (DNA): TGTGCCAGCAGCTTACTAGCATGGGATGACGAGCAGTACCTC. As protein: CASSLLAWDDEQYL.

About this clonotype itself: Its ends do not fully match the called genes, so a read error is possible. The chain uses TRBV6-1 and TRBJ2-2, with unresolved D. The germline V gene encodes CDR1 MNHNS and CDR2 SASEGT. CDR3 length equals 16 residues. The CDR3 region has the DNA TGTGCTAGCAGTGAGCAGTGGGCCTTAAACACCGGGGAGCTGTTTTTT. Its translation: CASSEQWALNTGELFF.

This clonotype was counted only a few times. The rearrangement joins TRBV28 to TRBJ1-4, with no clear D. In germline, CDR1 is MDHEN, CDR2 SYDVKM. Trimming shortened V by 2 bases and J by 4 bases, and 8 bases separated the two germline ends. This CDR3 is 14 amino acids long. CDR3 amino acids: CASSLGNNNEKLFF. The DNA for the CDR3 is TGTGCCAGCAGTTTAGGCAACAATAATGAAAAACTGTTTTTT.

A note on this clonotype: This is likely a read error, given that the CDR3 carries no conserved phenylalanine or tryptophan at its end. The chain employs TRBV6-1 and TRBJ2-7; 13 bases match TRBD2. The CDR3 extends over 14 amino acids. Losses at the gene ends were 9 bases for V and 6 bases for J; bases not matched to a gene: 8. Germline V gene data show CDR1 as MNHNS and CDR2 as SASEGT. The CDR3 protein is CASKGLAGVCEQYI. Here the CDR3 DNA reads TGTGCCAGTAAAGGACTAGCGGGAGTCTGCGAGCAGTACATC.

As regards this clonotype: A much larger clone is a single base away; this may be a read error. The CDR3 here is CSARDSRSGTDTQYF. The DNA of the CDR3 is TGCAGTGCTAGAGATTCGCGCTCCGGCACAGATACGCAGTATTTT. The chain combines TRBV20-1 with TRBJ2-3; the D is unclear. The germline V gene has CDR1 DFQATT and CDR2 SNEGSKA (reference sequence). Trimming left V 0 bases short and J 1 base short, with 11 bases between. The CDR3 extends over 15 amino acids.

Concerning this clonotype itself: A much larger clone lies a single base off, so this may be a read error. V gene TRBV7-8 combines with J gene TRBJ2-3, with D uncertain. Germline V lookup: CDR1 SGHVS, CDR2 FQNEAQ. The CDR3 spans 15 residues. The CDR3: CTSSHERSRTDTQYF. CDR3 nucleotide sequence: TGTACCAGCAGCCACGAAAGGAGTAGAACAGATACGCAGTATTTT.

Worth noting for this clonotype: Likely a read error: the CDR3 ends without its conserved phenylalanine or tryptophan. V and J are TRBV12-3 or TRBV12-4 and TRBJ2-1, with no clear D. V shed 9 bases and J shed 8 bases, with 14 bases lying between them. The CDR3 has 12 residues. The CDR3 spells CASTQKGHEQFL. For the CDR3, the DNA is TGTGCCAGTACCCAAAAGGGCCATGAGCAGTTCTTA.

Of note for this clonotype: Mismatch with germline at one junction end may stem from a read error. This rearrangement joins TRBV4-2 to TRBJ1-1, with D maybe TRBD1 (6 bases). From germline, CDR1 is LGHNA and CDR2 YNFKEQ. The CDR3 is 15 residues long. The CDR3, as DNA: TGTGCCAGCAGCCAAGGGGACATCATGAACACTGGAGCTCTCTTT. Protein product: CASSQGDIMNTGALF.

Notes on this clonotype: The CDR3 does not close with the conserved phenylalanine or tryptophan, likely indicating a read error. J is TRBJ1-5 and V is TRBV6-1, with 10 nucleotides matching TRBD1. The CDR3 is 15 amino acids. Germline lookup yields CDR1 MNHNS and CDR2 SASEGT. DNA for the CDR3: TGTGCCAGCAGTCCCGCCGGGACAGGGGTTCAGTCCCAGCATTCT. Amino acid sequence: CASSPAGTGVQSQHS.

The chain combines TRBV12-3 or TRBV12-4 with TRBJ2-1, with D hard to call. With 3 bases removed from V and 11 bases from J, the gap between germline ends came to 14 bases. This CDR3 contains 13 residues. CDR3 bases: TGTGCCAGCAGTTTGTCCGAGAACGACCAGCAGTTCTTC. It is translated as CASSLSENDQQFF.

CDR3 sequence (DNA): TGTGCCAGCAGTCGGAGCAGCACAGATACGCAGTATTTT. Its translation: CASSRSSTDTQYF. V is TRBV6-2 or TRBV6-3 and J is TRBJ2-3; D call uncertain. The V gene's germline CDR1 is MNHEY and CDR2 SVGEGT. The ends were cut back, 5 bases at V and 0 bases at J, with 6 bases in the middle. This CDR3 spans 13 amino acids.